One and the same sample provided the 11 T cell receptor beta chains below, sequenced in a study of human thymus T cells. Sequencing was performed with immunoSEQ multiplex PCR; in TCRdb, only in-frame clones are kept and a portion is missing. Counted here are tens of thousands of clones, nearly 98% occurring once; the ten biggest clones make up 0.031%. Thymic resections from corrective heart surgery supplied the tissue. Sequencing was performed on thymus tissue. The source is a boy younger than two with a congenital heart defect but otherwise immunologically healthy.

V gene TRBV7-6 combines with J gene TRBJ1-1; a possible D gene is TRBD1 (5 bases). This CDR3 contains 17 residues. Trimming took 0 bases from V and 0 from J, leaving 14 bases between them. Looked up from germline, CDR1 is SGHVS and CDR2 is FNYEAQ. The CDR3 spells CASSLASVNRMNTEAFF. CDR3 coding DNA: TGTGCCAGCAGCTTAGCCTCAGTGAACAGGATGAACACTGAAGCTTTCTTT.

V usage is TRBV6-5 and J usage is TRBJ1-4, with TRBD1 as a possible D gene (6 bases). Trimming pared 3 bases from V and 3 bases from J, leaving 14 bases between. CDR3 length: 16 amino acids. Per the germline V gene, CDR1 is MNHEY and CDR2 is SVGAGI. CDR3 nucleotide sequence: TGTGCCAGCAGTTATGAGGCCGGGACATCTAATGAAAAACTGTTTTTT. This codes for CASSYEAGTSNEKLFF.

CDR3 region: CASSLTRTEAGGPQGEQYF. The DNA for the CDR3 is TGTGCCAGCAGCCTAACGCGTACGGAAGCGGGGGGGCCTCAAGGCGAGCAGTACTTC. The V call is TRBV7-2, the J call TRBJ2-7; 10 bases line up with TRBD2. Germline CDR1 is SGHTA and CDR2 is FQGNSA. The CDR3 totals 19 residues. V shed 5 bases, J shed 6 bases, and the junction held 22 bases outside the gene matches.

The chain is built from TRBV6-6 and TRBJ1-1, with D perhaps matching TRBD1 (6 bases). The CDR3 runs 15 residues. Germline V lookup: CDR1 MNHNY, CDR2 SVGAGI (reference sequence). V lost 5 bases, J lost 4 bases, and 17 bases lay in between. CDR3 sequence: CASSATDRRGTEAFF. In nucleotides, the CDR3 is TGTGCCAGCAGTGCGACCGACAGGAGGGGCACTGAAGCTTTCTTT.

Here the CDR3 reads CASKFSDYEQYF. In DNA form, the CDR3 reads TGCGCCAGCAAATTTTCGGACTACGAGCAGTACTTC. The chain uses TRBV5-1 and TRBJ2-7; D is unclear. Per the germline V gene, CDR1 is SGHRS and CDR2 is YFSETQ. Trimming stripped 6 bases from V and 3 bases from J, with 10 bases between. This CDR3 has 12 amino acids.

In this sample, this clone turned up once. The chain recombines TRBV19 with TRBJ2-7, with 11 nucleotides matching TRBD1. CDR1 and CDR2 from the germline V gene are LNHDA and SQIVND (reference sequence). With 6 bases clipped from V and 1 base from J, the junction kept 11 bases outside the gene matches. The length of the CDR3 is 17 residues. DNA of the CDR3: TGTGCCAGTAGCCGGGACAGGGGGTTCCGTCCATCCTACGAGCAGTACTTC. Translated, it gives CASSRDRGFRPSYEQYF.

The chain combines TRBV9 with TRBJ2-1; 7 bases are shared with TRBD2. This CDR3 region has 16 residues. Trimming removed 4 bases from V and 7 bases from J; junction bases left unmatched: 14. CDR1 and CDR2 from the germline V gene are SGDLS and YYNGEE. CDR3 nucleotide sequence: TGTGCCAGCAGCCCCACTGAGCTAGCGGAGACTAATGAGCAGTTCTTC. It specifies CASSPTELAETNEQFF.

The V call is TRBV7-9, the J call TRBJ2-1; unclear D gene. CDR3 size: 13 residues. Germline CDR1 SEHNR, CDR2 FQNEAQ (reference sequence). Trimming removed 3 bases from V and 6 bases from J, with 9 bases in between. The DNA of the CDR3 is TGTGCCAGCAGCTTTCACGAAGCCAATGAGCAGTTCTTC. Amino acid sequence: CASSFHEANEQFF.

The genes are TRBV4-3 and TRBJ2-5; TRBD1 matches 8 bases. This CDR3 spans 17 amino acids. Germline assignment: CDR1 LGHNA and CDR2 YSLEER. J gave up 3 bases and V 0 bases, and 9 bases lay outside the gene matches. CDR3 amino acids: CASSQDQGSGGKETQYF. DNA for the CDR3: TGCGCCAGCAGCCAAGATCAAGGGTCAGGGGGCAAAGAGACCCAGTACTTC.

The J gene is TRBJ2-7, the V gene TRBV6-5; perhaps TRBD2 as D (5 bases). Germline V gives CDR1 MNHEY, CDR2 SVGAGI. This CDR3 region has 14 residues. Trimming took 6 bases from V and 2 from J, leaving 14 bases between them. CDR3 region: CASSSGLDTYEQYF. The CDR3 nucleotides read TGTGCCAGCAGCTCAGGACTGGATACCTACGAGCAGTACTTC.

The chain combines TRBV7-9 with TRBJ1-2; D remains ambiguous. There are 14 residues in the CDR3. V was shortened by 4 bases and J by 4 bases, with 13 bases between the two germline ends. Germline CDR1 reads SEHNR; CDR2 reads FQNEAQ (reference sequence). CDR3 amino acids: CASSSLKRVYGYTF. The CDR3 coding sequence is TGTGCCAGCAGCTCCTTAAAGAGGGTCTATGGCTACACCTTC.